Each of the 22 T cell receptor beta chains below was sequenced from the same sample in a study of T-cell memory formation after mild COVID-19. TCRdb analysed the 5' RACE reads with MiXCR anew, one entry per CDR3 protein. The repertoire holds about 270,000 distinct CDR3 sequences, with over 15% as singletons. Sequencing was performed on PBMCs or a T cell subset sorted from them (not recorded which). The receptor set was obtained from an adult woman who had mild COVID-19 (a few samples of this study predate the infection). Cell type and time point are not known.

This clonotype was seen only a few times. The CDR3 sequence: CASSPSRVGQGSYEQYF. CDR3 DNA: TGTGCCAGCAGCCCCTCTCGGGTTGGACAGGGTTCTTACGAGCAGTACTTC. The rearrangement links TRBV7-8 to TRBJ2-7; the match to TRBD1 covers 8 bases. Germline loops: CDR1 SGHVS, CDR2 FQNEAQ. The CDR3 totals 17 residues. J lost 4 bases, V lost 5 bases, and 16 bases had no gene match.

In this sample, this clonotype turned up once. V and J are TRBV20-1 and TRBJ2-5; the D is unclear. Germline V CDR1 and CDR2: DFQATT, SNEGSKA (reference sequence). Trimming pared 0 bases from V and 2 bases from J, leaving 13 bases between. The CDR3 sequence is 15 residues long. The CDR3 loop is CSARDLGSLQETQYF. The CDR3 DNA is TGCAGTGCTAGAGATCTTGGCAGTCTACAAGAGACCCAGTACTTC.

This sequence joins TRBV5-1 and TRBJ1-2; D not certain. In germline, CDR1 is SGHRS, CDR2 YFSETQ. The V gene lost 2 bases and the J gene lost 6 bases, with 11 bases spanning the gap. This CDR3 spans 13 amino acids. For the CDR3, the DNA is TGCGCCAGCAGCTTCGGGGAAACGGATGGCTACACCTTC. The encoded protein is CASSFGETDGYTF.

The rearrangement uses TRBV20-1 and TRBJ1-5; D unresolved. The CDR3 is 13 residues long. Trimming took off 4 bases at V and 4 bases at J, with 11 bases between the two ends. Germline V CDR1 and CDR2: DFQATT, SNEGSKA (reference sequence). CDR3 amino acids: CSATGVRNQPQHF. CDR3 in DNA: TGCAGTGCTACCGGGGTCCGTAATCAGCCCCAGCATTTT.

The table lists this clonotype with many counts. The chain links TRBV5-1 to TRBJ2-7; 9 bases agree with TRBD2. This CDR3 comprises 14 residues. Germline values: CDR1 SGHRS, CDR2 YFSETQ. The V and J ends lost 6 bases and 2 bases, in that order; junction bases with no gene match: 6. The CDR3 region is CASKPAGGAYEQYF. The CDR3 DNA is TGCGCCAGCAAACCAGCGGGGGGTGCCTACGAGCAGTACTTC. The complete variable domain, with remaining parts taken from reference TRBV5-1 and TRBJ2-7, reads KAGVTQTPRYLIKTRGQQVTLSCSPISGHRSVSWYQQTPGQGLQFLFEYFSETQRNKGNFPGRFSGRQFSNSRSEMNVSTLELGDSALYLCASKPAGGAYEQYFGPGTRLTVT.

The sample holds a few counts of this clonotype. The chain is built from TRBV7-9 and TRBJ2-2; no definite D call. Trimming left V 4 bases short and J 4 bases short, with 13 bases between. CDR1 and CDR2 from the germline V gene are SEHNR and FQNEAQ (reference sequence). The CDR3 is made up of 15 amino acids. This chain's CDR3 is CASSSLHPRTGELFF. The CDR3 bases are TGTGCCAGCAGCTCACTACACCCTCGCACCGGGGAGCTGTTTTTT.

V and J are TRBV18 and TRBJ1-5, with D perhaps matching TRBD1 (6 bases). CDR1 and CDR2 from the germline V gene are KGHSH and LQKENI. V shed 1 base and J shed 2 bases, with 12 bases lying between them. The CDR3 totals 16 residues. CDR3 amino acids: CASSPQGHEGNQPQHF. In nucleotides, the CDR3 is TGTGCCAGCTCACCACAGGGACATGAGGGCAATCAGCCCCAGCATTTT.

This clonotype was counted a few times. The chain joins TRBV4-3 to TRBJ2-1; maybe TRBD2 (6 bases). CDR1 is LGHNA, CDR2 YSLEER, per germline. This CDR3 region has 14 residues. V gave up 0 bases and J gave up 10 bases, with 13 bases separating them. The CDR3 sequence: CASSQDQEGGEQFF. CDR3 DNA sequence: TGCGCCAGCAGCCAAGATCAGGAGGGTGGCGAGCAGTTCTTC.

The rearrangement links TRBV7-3 to TRBJ1-1; D possibly corresponds to TRBD1 (5 bases). The CDR3 consists of 14 residues. Trimming took 2 bases from V and 4 from J, leaving 11 bases between them. Germline CDR1 is SGHTA and CDR2 is FQGTGA. Written as DNA, the CDR3 is TGTGCCAGCAGCTTAGGCAGGGTGGCCACTGAAGCTTTCTTT. It codes for CASSLGRVATEAFF.

The table lists this clonotype with a few counts. The chain carries TRBV4-1 and TRBJ2-7, with D hard to call. The CDR3 runs 13 residues. CDR1 is MGHRA, CDR2 YSYEKL, per germline. Trimming left V 0 bases short and J 4 bases short, with 7 bases between. The CDR3 spells CASSQDRKYEQYF. The CDR3 DNA is TGCGCCAGCAGCCAAGATCGTAAGTACGAGCAGTACTTC.

This clonotype was seen a handful of times. Germline and junction disagree at one end, which may indicate a read error. This chain links TRBV2 with TRBJ2-3; 8 bases agree with TRBD1. This CDR3 contains 13 residues. Germline loops: CDR1 SNHLY, CDR2 FYNNEI. CDR3 nucleotide sequence: TGTGCCAGCCTTGAGATTCGACAGGGGAGGAGGAATTTT. This translates into CASLEIRQGRRNF.

There are a few counts of this clonotype. The V and J genes are TRBV30 and TRBJ2-1; D tentatively reads TRBD1 or TRBD2 (5 bases each). Germline-derived CDR1 and CDR2 are GTSNPN and SVGIG (reference sequence). The CDR3 is 21 amino acids. Between the trimmed V and J ends, which lost 5 bases and 0 bases, there was a span of 32 bases. The CDR3 reads CAWGPGREQGGSRSSYNEQFF. CDR3 nucleotides: TGTGCCTGGGGCCCGGGCAGAGAGCAGGGTGGGAGCCGCAGCTCCTACAATGAGCAGTTCTTC.

The chain combines TRBV11-2 with TRBJ2-1, with D unresolved. V lost 2 bases and J lost 6, with 11 bases in between. This CDR3 is built from 14 residues. Looked up from germline, CDR1 is SGHAT and CDR2 is FQNNGV. The CDR3 DNA follows: TGTGCCAGCAGCTTACATGGGGTGGGCAATGAGCAGTTCTTC. As protein: CASSLHGVGNEQFF. Looking up the rest from reference TRBV11-2 and TRBJ2-1 gives the full variable domain: EAGVAQSPRYKIIEKRQSVAFWCNPISGHATLYWYQQILGQGPKLLIQFQNNGVVDDSQLPKDRFSAERLKGVDSTLKIQPAKLEDSAVYLCASSLHGVGNEQFFGPGTRLTVL.

The chain employs TRBV11-3 and TRBJ1-2; the D is unclear. The V end lost 8 bases, the J end lost 8 bases, and 18 bases lay between the germline ends. Germline CDR1 and CDR2: SGHNT and YENEEA. The CDR3 runs 13 residues. This chain's CDR3 is CASSGSPKSGYTF. CDR3 nucleotide sequence: TGTGCCAGCTCCGGGAGCCCCAAGTCGGGCTACACCTTC.

This clonotype was found many times. V and J are TRBV7-2 and TRBJ2-2; TRBD1 matches at 8 bases. CDR3 length: 18 amino acids. V was clipped by 0 bases and J by 0 bases; unmatched bases: 6. Germline V gene sequence: CDR1 SGHTA, CDR2 FQGNSA. As DNA, the CDR3 is TGTGCCAGCAGCTTAGCCTGGGGGACAGGCGCGAACACCGGGGAGCTGTTTTTT. This codes for CASSLAWGTGANTGELFF.

This clonotype has only a few counts. The genes are TRBV3-1 and TRBJ2-2; perhaps TRBD1 as D (5 bases). This CDR3 is built from 13 residues. The germline CDR1 and CDR2 sequences are LGHDT and YNNKEL (reference sequence). V was clipped by 4 bases and J by 3 bases, with 6 bases between them. DNA for the CDR3: TGTGCCAGCAGCCCAGGGTACACCGGGGAGCTGTTTTTT. Protein sequence: CASSPGYTGELFF.

This clonotype was recorded at least ten times. The genes are TRBV12-3 or TRBV12-4 and TRBJ2-5, with D perhaps matching TRBD2 (5 bases). The CDR3 covers 16 residues. The germline V and J ends were trimmed by 4 bases and 2 bases, with 17 bases remaining between them. The CDR3 loop reads CASSSEVQRRQETQYF. CDR3 sequence (DNA): TGTGCCAGCAGTTCTGAGGTCCAGCGGAGGCAAGAGACCCAGTACTTC.

This chain joins TRBV7-2 and TRBJ1-1; unclear D gene. CDR3 length: 14 residues. V shed 3 bases and J shed 3 bases, with 11 bases lying between them. From germline, CDR1 is SGHTA and CDR2 FQGNSA. The CDR3: CASSFWGGDTEAFF. CDR3 in DNA: TGTGCCAGCAGCTTTTGGGGAGGAGACACTGAAGCTTTCTTT.

This clonotype was seen a few times. The chain uses TRBV5-5 and TRBJ2-1; TRBD2 might be the D (5 bases). This CDR3 region has 13 residues. V was clipped by 5 bases and J by 5 bases, with 11 bases between them. Per the germline V gene, CDR1 is SGHKS and CDR2 is YYEKEE (reference sequence). CDR3 loop: CASRPDFDNEQFF. CDR3 coding DNA: TGTGCCAGCAGACCGGACTTCGACAATGAGCAGTTCTTC.

This clonotype was observed a handful of times. V is TRBV9 and J is TRBJ1-1, with D possibly being TRBD1 (6 bases). V was pared by 2 bases and J by 1 base, with 6 bases between. Germline values: CDR1 SGDLS, CDR2 YYNGEE. This CDR3 spans 13 amino acids. CDR3 DNA: TGTGCCAGCAGCGTGACAGGGAACACTGAAGCTTTCTTT. Its translation: CASSVTGNTEAFF.

This rearrangement joins TRBV27 to TRBJ2-2, with unresolved D. Germline CDR1 is MNHEY and CDR2 is SMNVEV (reference sequence). Between the trimmed V and J ends, which lost 2 bases and 3 bases, there was a span of 13 bases. This CDR3 has 16 amino acids. In DNA form, the CDR3 reads TGTGCCAGCAGTTTAAAGCCGCGGCAGCACACCGGGGAGCTGTTTTTT. This encodes CASSLKPRQHTGELFF.

The chain employs TRBV5-4 and TRBJ2-4; the D gene could be TRBD1 or TRBD2 (6 bases each). The V and J ends lost 2 bases and 6 bases respectively, with 18 bases between them. The CDR3 consists of 16 residues. Germline-derived CDR1 and CDR2 are SGHNT and YYREEE (reference sequence). As DNA, the CDR3 is TGTGCCAGCAGCTTAGGGGGGCAAAGTCGGTCAAACATTCAGTACTTC. As protein: CASSLGGQSRSNIQYF.